This T cell receptor beta chain appears in the sequencing data of a study of shared clonotypes between healthy human individuals. Findings of the study overall: The study found about 5% of naive CD4 clonotypes shared across a few donors. Collection of samples was limited to blood; tissue repertoires likely differ.

Concerning this clone: Its antigen remains unidentified.

This CDR3 comprises 15 residues. V was pared by 4 bases and J by 6 bases, with 7 bases of the junction left unmatched. CDR1 SGHNT and CDR2 YYREEE come from the germline V gene (reference sequence). Partitioning of CD4+ cells yielded a CD45RA+ naive subset and a CD45RA-negative memory subset. TCRdb's copy holds only in-frame clones and misses some; the assay was immunoSEQ multiplex PCR. Of approximately 700,000 clones listed, less than 80% are singletons. Sequencing was performed on memory CD4+ T cells sorted from blood. Subset defined: CD45RA-negative fraction. The genes are TRBV5-4 and TRBJ2-2, with TRBD1 matching over 9 bases. The sequence was obtained from a woman under 40 in good health. CDR3 DNA: TGTGCCAGCAGCCCGGGACAGGGTTCTCCCGGGGAGCTGTTTTTT. Amino acid sequence: CASSPGQGSPGELFF.